The next 13 T cell receptor beta chains were all read from a single sample in a study of blood T cell repertoires in COVID-19. The protocol was immunoSEQ multiplex PCR, while the TCRdb copy is restricted to in-frame clones and leaves out a portion. The sample comprises 320,000 or so clones, 85% of which are singletons, and about 2% rests with the top ten. Sequenced material: PBMCs or T cells enriched from blood (not recorded which). The receptors originated from a woman aged 25 to 45 who had been exposed to COVID-19.

Written as DNA, the CDR3 is TGTGCCAGCAGCGTAGAGAGAGGTTGGAGGCCAGATACGCAGTATTTT. This encodes CASSVERGWRPDTQYF. The chain links TRBV9 to TRBJ2-3; D possibly corresponds to TRBD2 (5 bases). Germline CDR1 reads SGDLS; CDR2 reads YYNGEE. This CDR3 has 16 residues. Trimming stripped 0 bases from V and 4 bases from J, with 15 bases between.

The genes are TRBV27 and TRBJ2-1; TRBD1 matches 11 bases. The CDR3 has 13 amino acids. The trim removed 6 bases at V and 9 bases at J, leaving 4 bases unmatched. Per germline, CDR1 MNHEY and CDR2 SMNVEV (reference sequence). The CDR3 DNA follows: TGTGCCAGCAGCATGGGACAGGGGGTTGAGCAGTTCTTC. Translated: CASSMGQGVEQFF.

The V and J genes are TRBV7-6 and TRBJ1-4; D is perhaps TRBD1 (5 bases). Germline V gives CDR1 SGHVS, CDR2 FNYEAQ. The V and J ends lost 1 base and 8 bases respectively, with 14 bases between them. This CDR3 contains 15 residues. CDR3 bases: TGTGCCAGCAGCTTAGAAAGGGGTTCGCGAGAAAAACTGTTTTTT. This encodes CASSLERGSREKLFF.

This chain links TRBV6-1 with TRBJ1-4; 7 bases map to TRBD1. J was trimmed by 7 bases and V by 3 bases; bases with no gene match: 5. Per the germline V gene, CDR1 is MNHNS and CDR2 is SASEGT. CDR3 length: 14 amino acids. CDR3 sequence: CASSENRGSEKLFF. CDR3 in DNA: TGTGCCAGCAGTGAGAACAGGGGTAGTGAAAAACTGTTTTTT.

This clone showed up just a few times. This chain joins TRBV6-2 or TRBV6-3 and TRBJ1-5; TRBD1 is a possible D gene (6 bases). V lost 5 bases and J lost 2, with 10 bases in between. The germline V gene encodes CDR1 MNHEY and CDR2 SVGEGT. This CDR3 region has 14 residues. CDR3 in DNA: TGTGCCAGCAGTCGATCAGGGGGCAATCAGCCCCAGCATTTT. It yields the protein CASSRSGGNQPQHF.

The chain recombines TRBV6-2 or TRBV6-3 with TRBJ2-7; 8 nucleotides line up with TRBD1. V lost 2 bases and J lost 1; bases outside the gene matches: 7. This CDR3 comprises 16 residues. Germline V CDR1 and CDR2: MNHEY, SVGEGT. CDR3 protein: CASSYGPGGASYEQYF. Written as DNA, the CDR3 is TGTGCCAGCAGTTACGGGCCAGGGGGCGCATCCTACGAGCAGTACTTC.

This clone has more than one count but fewer than ten. V gene TRBV3-1 (or the pseudogene TRBV3-2) combines with J gene TRBJ2-3; perhaps TRBD1 as D (5 bases). The V gene lost 7 bases and the J gene lost 1 base, with 21 bases spanning the gap. Germline V gene lookup returns CDR1 LGHDT and CDR2 YNNKEL (reference sequence). CDR3 length equals 17 residues. CDR3 amino acids: CASTLRVGLGRTDTQYF. The CDR3 region has the DNA TGTGCCAGCACCCTCAGGGTCGGGTTGGGGCGCACAGATACGCAGTATTTT.

This chain connects TRBV13 to TRBJ2-7; 8 positions match TRBD2. Per the germline V gene, CDR1 is PRHDT and CDR2 is FYEKMQ (reference sequence). This CDR3 is 12 amino acids long. The V segment lost 5 bases and the J segment 8 bases; nucleotides outside the gene matches: 5. CDR3 nucleotides: TGTGCCAGCAGCATTGAGCGGGGGAAGCAGTACTTC. This sequence encodes CASSIERGKQYF.

This CDR3 reads CASSPRGDRGSSYNSPLHF. The CDR3 nucleotides read TGTGCCAGCAGCCCTCGAGGGGACAGGGGTAGCTCCTATAATTCACCCCTCCACTTT. V usage is TRBV9 and J usage is TRBJ1-6; the match to TRBD1 covers 10 bases. From germline, CDR1 is SGDLS and CDR2 YYNGEE. The CDR3 consists of 19 residues. J lost 0 bases, V lost 4 bases, and 10 bases had no gene match.

V and J are TRBV3-1 (or the pseudogene TRBV3-2) and TRBJ2-1; D is undetermined. CDR3 length equals 15 residues. Trimming pared 3 bases from V and 7 bases from J, leaving 16 bases between. The germline CDR1 and CDR2 sequences are LGHDT and YNNKEL (reference sequence). The CDR3 region is CASSQARIMLNEQFF. The CDR3 DNA follows: TGTGCCAGCAGCCAGGCACGTATCATGTTAAATGAGCAGTTCTTC.

V gene TRBV5-1 combines with J gene TRBJ1-6; 7 bases line up with TRBD1. The CDR3 spans 15 residues. Per the germline V gene, CDR1 is SGHRS and CDR2 is YFSETQ. The trim removed 0 bases at V and 10 bases at J, leaving 7 bases unmatched. DNA for the CDR3: TGCGCCAGCAGCTTGGAGGGGGCGTCGGTCTCACCCCTCCACTTT. It yields the protein CASSLEGASVSPLHF.

This chain connects TRBV10-2 to TRBJ2-5; 8 positions agree with TRBD1. This CDR3 comprises 14 residues. V trimming: 3 bases; J trimming: 4 bases; junction bases outside the gene matches: 4. CDR1 WSHSY and CDR2 SAAADI come from the germline V gene. DNA of the CDR3: TGCGCCAGCAGTGAAGGCAGGGGGCCAGAGACCCAGTACTTC. It codes for CASSEGRGPETQYF.

The rearrangement joins TRBV6-5 to TRBJ1-1; D gene unclear. The CDR3 runs 14 residues. Germline V gene lookup returns CDR1 MNHEY and CDR2 SVGAGI. Deletions cut 0 bases from V and 2 bases from J, with 7 bases between. For the CDR3, the DNA is TGTGCCAGCAGTTACTCGAGTTTTAACACTGAAGCTTTCTTT. Its protein product is CASSYSSFNTEAFF.